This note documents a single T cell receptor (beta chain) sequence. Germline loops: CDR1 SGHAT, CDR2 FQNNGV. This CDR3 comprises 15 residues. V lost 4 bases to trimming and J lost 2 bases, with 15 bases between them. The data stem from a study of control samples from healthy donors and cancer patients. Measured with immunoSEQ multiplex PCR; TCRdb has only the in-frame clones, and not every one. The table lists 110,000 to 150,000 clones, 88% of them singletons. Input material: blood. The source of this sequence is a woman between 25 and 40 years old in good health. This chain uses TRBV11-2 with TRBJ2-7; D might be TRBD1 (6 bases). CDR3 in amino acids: CASSSRQDEAYEQYF. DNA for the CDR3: TGTGCCAGCAGCTCCCGACAGGACGAAGCCTACGAGCAGTACTTC.